This T cell receptor beta chain comes out of a study of control samples from healthy donors and cancer patients. Method: immunoSEQ multiplex PCR; TCRdb's copy keeps in-frame clones and lacks some. The sample lists fewer than 300,000 clones, around 79% occurring once. The germline V gene has CDR1 SGHNT and CDR2 YYREEE (reference sequence). The trim removed 3 bases at V and 6 bases at J, leaving 1 base unmatched. The CDR3 length is 13 residues. Sequencing used PBMCs. The TCR sequence derives from a woman in her fifties or sixties with lung cancer. V and J are TRBV5-4 and TRBJ2-2; 8 bases line up with TRBD2. CDR3 sequence reads: CASSSGGAGELFF. The CDR3 DNA follows: TGTGCCAGCAGCTCGGGGGGGGCCGGGGAGCTGTTTTTT.